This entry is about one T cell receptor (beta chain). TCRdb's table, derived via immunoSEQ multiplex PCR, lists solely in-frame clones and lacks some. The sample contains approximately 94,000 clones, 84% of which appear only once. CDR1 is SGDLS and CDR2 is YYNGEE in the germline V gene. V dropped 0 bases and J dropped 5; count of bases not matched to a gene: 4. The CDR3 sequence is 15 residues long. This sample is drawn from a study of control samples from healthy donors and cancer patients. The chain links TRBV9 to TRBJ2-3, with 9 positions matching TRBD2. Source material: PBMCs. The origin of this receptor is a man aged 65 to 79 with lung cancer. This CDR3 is CASSVARGGEDTQYF. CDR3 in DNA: TGTGCCAGCAGCGTAGCGCGGGGGGGCGAAGATACGCAGTATTTT.